The clone carrying this T cell receptor (beta chain) was seen more than once but under ten times. What it recognizes is unknown. This record belongs to a study of blood T cells in healthy people across ages. In the study overall: There was about one barcoded beta molecule captured by template switching per two T cells. Findings of the study overall: Diversity was higher, and naive CD4+ cells more numerous, in long-lived donors than in aged donors.

The CDR3 sequence is 15 residues long. Germline V gene data show CDR1 as SGHAT and CDR2 as FQNNGV. V lost 5 bases to trimming and J lost 4 bases, with 17 bases between them. Sample-barcoded 5' priming and a J-beta primer mix drove a second PCR of roughly 6 to 12 cycles. Tagging of each cDNA molecule was performed by a template-switch adaptor with 12 random nucleotides. TCRdb re-analysed the 5' RACE reads in MiXCR, keeping a single row per CDR3 protein. The sample records about 1.6 million distinct CDR3 sequences, about 31% being singletons. The chain recombines TRBV11-2 with TRBJ2-5, with D tentatively TRBD2 (6 bases). This sequence originates from a woman between 25 and 40 years old in good health. Sequences were obtained from blood. CDR3 sequence (DNA): TGTGCCAGCAGCGGTGAAGGGAGGTTAGGAGAGACCCAGTACTTC. This gives the protein CASSGEGRLGETQYF.